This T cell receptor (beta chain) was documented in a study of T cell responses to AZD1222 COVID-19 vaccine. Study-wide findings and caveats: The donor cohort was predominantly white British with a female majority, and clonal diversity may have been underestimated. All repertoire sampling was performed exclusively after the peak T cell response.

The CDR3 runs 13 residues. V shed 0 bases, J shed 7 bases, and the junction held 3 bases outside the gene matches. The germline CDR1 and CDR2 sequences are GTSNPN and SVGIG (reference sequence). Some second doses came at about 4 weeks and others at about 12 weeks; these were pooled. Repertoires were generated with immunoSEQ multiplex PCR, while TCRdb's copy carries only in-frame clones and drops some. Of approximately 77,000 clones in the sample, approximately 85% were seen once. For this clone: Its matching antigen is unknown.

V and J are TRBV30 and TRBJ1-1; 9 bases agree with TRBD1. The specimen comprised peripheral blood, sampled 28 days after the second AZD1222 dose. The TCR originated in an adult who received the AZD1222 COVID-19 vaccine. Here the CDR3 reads CAWSVGTGIEAFF. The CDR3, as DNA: TGTGCCTGGAGTGTTGGGACAGGGATTGAAGCTTTCTTT.